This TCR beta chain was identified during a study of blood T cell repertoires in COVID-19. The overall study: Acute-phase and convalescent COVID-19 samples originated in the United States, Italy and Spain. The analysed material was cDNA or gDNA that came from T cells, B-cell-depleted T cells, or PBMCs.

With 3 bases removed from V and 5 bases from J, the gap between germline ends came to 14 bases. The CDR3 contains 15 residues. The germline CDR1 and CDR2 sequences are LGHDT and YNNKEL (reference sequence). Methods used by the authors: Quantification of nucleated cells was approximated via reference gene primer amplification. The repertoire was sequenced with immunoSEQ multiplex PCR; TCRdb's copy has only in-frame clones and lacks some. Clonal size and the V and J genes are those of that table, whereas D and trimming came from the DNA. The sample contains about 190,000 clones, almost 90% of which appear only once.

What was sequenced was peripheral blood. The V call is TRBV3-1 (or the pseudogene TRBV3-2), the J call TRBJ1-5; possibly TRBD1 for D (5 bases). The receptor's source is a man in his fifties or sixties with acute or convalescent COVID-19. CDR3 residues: CASSQDGKGYQPQHF. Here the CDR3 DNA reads TGTGCCAGCAGCCAGGATGGGAAGGGGTATCAGCCCCAGCATTTT.